This section outlines one T cell receptor (beta chain) sequence together with its context. This CDR3 is 11 amino acids long. The germline gives CDR1 DFQATT, CDR2 SNEGSKA (reference sequence). Trimming took 6 bases from V and 7 from J, leaving 12 bases between them. The data were obtained in a study of shared clonotypes between healthy human individuals. Clones were sequenced by immunoSEQ multiplex PCR, and TCRdb holds only the in-frame ones, with some missing. The sample consists of about 530,000 clones, 90% to 97% of them appearing once. The receptor was isolated from a woman between 25 and 40 years old in good health. The source material was naive CD4+ T cells sorted from blood. Subset of the sample: CD45RA+ positively selected. The V gene is TRBV20-1, the J gene TRBJ1-1, with no clear D. CDR3 in amino acids: CSAPPRFEAFF. The CDR3 DNA sequence: TGCAGTGCCCCTCCCAGGTTTGAAGCTTTCTTT.